These 7 T cell receptor beta chains were sequenced from one sample in a study of blood T cell repertoires in COVID-19. Assay used: immunoSEQ multiplex PCR; TCRdb lists only in-frame clones, some missing. Among 140,000 to 150,000 clones, 80% were seen once, and the ten largest hold 13%. Sequenced sample: peripheral blood. These receptors were taken from a man in his sixties with active or convalescent COVID-19.

The chain joins TRBV5-1 to TRBJ2-6, with 10 positions matching TRBD1. Germline CDR1 and CDR2: SGHRS and YFSETQ. CDR3 size: 19 residues. V lost 7 bases to trimming and J lost 0 bases; unmatched junction nucleotides: 13. CDR3 protein: CASGMTGGSTHSGANVLTF. The CDR3 DNA reads TGCGCCAGCGGGATGACAGGGGGCAGTACCCACTCTGGGGCCAACGTCCTGACTTTC.

The chain recombines TRBV28 with TRBJ2-3; 8 nucleotides align to TRBD1. With 5 bases clipped from V and 1 base from J, the junction kept 5 bases outside the gene matches. CDR3 length equals 15 residues. Germline assignment: CDR1 MDHEN and CDR2 SYDVKM. CDR3 nucleotides: TGTGCCAGCAGTAAAATGGGACAGGGCACAGATACGCAGTATTTT. It specifies CASSKMGQGTDTQYF.

This chain uses TRBV5-1 with TRBJ2-5, with 10 bases that match TRBD2. CDR3 length: 15 residues. V lost 0 bases, J lost 4 bases, and 3 bases stayed unmatched. Germline V gene data show CDR1 as SGHRS and CDR2 as YFSETQ. The CDR3 DNA is TGCGCCAGCAGCTTGGGGCTAGCGGGAGTAGAGACCCAGTACTTC. This translates into CASSLGLAGVETQYF. Full variable domain (missing parts from reference TRBV5-1 and TRBJ2-5): KAGVTQTPRYLIKTRGQQVTLSCSPISGHRSVSWYQQTPGQGLQFLFEYFSETQRNKGNFPGRFSGRQFSNSRSEMNVSTLELGDSALYLCASSLGLAGVETQYFGPGTRLLVL.

The V and J genes are TRBV10-3 and TRBJ1-2, with 10 bases lining up with TRBD1. Germline V gene sequence: CDR1 ENHRY, CDR2 SYGVKD. The CDR3 sequence is 14 residues long. V shed 5 bases, J shed 4 bases, and the junction held 4 bases outside the gene matches. CDR3 region: CAISLDRGPYGYTF. CDR3 DNA: TGTGCCATCAGTCTCGACAGGGGGCCCTATGGCTACACCTTC.

J is TRBJ2-1 and V is TRBV28; 7 bases agree with TRBD1. Germline V gene data show CDR1 as MDHEN and CDR2 as SYDVKM. The V gene end was trimmed by 2 bases and the J gene end by 2 bases; junction bases not matched to a gene: 6. The CDR3 has 16 residues. The CDR3 region has the DNA TGTGCCAGCAGTTTAGCCCCGGGACAGACCTACAATGAGCAGTTCTTC. It translates to CASSLAPGQTYNEQFF.

The genes are TRBV3-1 (or the pseudogene TRBV3-2) and TRBJ1-3; D gene unclear. Trimming took 11 bases from V and 4 from J, leaving 9 bases between them. Looked up from germline, CDR1 is LGHDT and CDR2 is YNNKEL (reference sequence). The CDR3 spans 11 residues. CDR3 in amino acids: CASTGGNTIYF. DNA for the CDR3: TGTGCCTCTACGGGGGGAAACACCATATATTTT.

The chain's CDR3 is CASSEPRTAGDEKLFF. Written as DNA, the CDR3 is TGTGCCAGTAGCGAACCGCGGACGGCGGGGGATGAAAAACTGTTTTTT. V usage is TRBV19 and J usage is TRBJ1-4, with TRBD1 as a possible D gene (5 bases). Germline CDR1 reads LNHDA; CDR2 reads SQIVND (reference sequence). CDR3 length: 16 amino acids. V lost 6 bases and J lost 6, with 20 bases in between. The full variable domain, its missing parts supplied by reference TRBV19 and TRBJ1-4, is DGGITQSPKYLFRKEGQNVTLSCEQNLNHDAMYWYRQDPGQGLRLIYYSQIVNDFQKGDIAEGYSVSREKKESFPLTVTSAQKNPTAFYLCASSEPRTAGDEKLFFGSGTQLSVL.